The source of this TCR beta chain is a study of cytomegalovirus exposure and HLA in healthy donors. Amplification used 60 Vbeta primers and 13 Jbeta primers. Measured with immunoSEQ multiplex PCR; TCRdb has only the in-frame clones, and not every one. Here the sample spans about 190,000 clones, around four fifths being singletons. The CDR3 covers 15 residues. Unmatched junction bases numbered 5, after V lost 5 bases and J lost 2 bases. Germline V gives CDR1 PRHDT, CDR2 FYEKMQ (reference sequence). The chain recombines TRBV13 with TRBJ2-2; 7 positions agree with TRBD2. Sequences were obtained from PBMCs. The receptor's source is a woman between 18 and 29 years old in good health and CMV-seronegative. In DNA, the CDR3 is TGTGCCAGCAGCCCGAGCGGGGCCAACACCGGGGAGCTGTTTTTT. This codes for CASSPSGANTGELFF.